The present T cell receptor (beta chain) was sequenced within a study of blood T cell repertoires in COVID-19. The CDR3 is 14 residues long. Germline values: CDR1 SGHDT, CDR2 YYEEEE. V shed 4 bases and J 8 bases; nucleotides not matched to a gene: 6. This clone occurred once. Produced via immunoSEQ multiplex PCR; TCRdb's table is partial and in-frame only. The table records roughly 150,000 clones, more than 70% of them present only once. This receptor was taken from a human donor in a cohort sampled during active COVID-19. J is TRBJ1-2 and V is TRBV5-6; 12 bases are a match to TRBD1. Input material: peripheral blood. The CDR3 is CASSGGQGAEGYTF. DNA for the CDR3: TGTGCCAGCAGCGGGGGACAGGGGGCGGAGGGCTACACCTTC.